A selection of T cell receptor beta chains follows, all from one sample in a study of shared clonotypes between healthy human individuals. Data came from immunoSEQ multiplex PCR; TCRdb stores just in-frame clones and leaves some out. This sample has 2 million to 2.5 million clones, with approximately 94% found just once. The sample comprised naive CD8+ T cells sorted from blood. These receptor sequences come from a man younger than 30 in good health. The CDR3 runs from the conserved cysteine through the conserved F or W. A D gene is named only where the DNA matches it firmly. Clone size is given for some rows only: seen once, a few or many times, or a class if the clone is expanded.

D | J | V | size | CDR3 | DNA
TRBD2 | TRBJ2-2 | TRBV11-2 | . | CASSGVAGARNTGELFF | TGTGCCAGCTCCGGGGTCGCGGGAGCTCGGAACACCGGGGAGCTGTTTTTT
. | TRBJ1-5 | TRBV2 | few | CASSEGGRAQPQHF | TGTGCCAGCAGTGAAGGCGGAAGGGCCCAGCCCCAGCATTTT
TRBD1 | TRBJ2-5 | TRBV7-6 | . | CASSLVDRSQETQYF | TGTGCCAGCAGCTTAGTGGACAGGTCCCAAGAGACCCAGTACTTC
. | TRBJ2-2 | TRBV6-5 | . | CASSYSWQSGELFF | TGTGCCAGCAGTTACTCGTGGCAGTCCGGGGAGCTGTTTTTT
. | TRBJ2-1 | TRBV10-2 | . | CASIDSFYNEQFF | TGCGCCAGCATTGACAGCTTTTACAATGAGCAGTTCTTC
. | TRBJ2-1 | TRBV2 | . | CASSEAGNAYNEQFF | TGTGCCAGCAGTGAAGCGGGAAACGCCTACAATGAGCAGTTCTTC
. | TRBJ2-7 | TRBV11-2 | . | CASSLVGDSYEQYF | TGTGCCAGCAGCTTAGTTGGTGATTCCTACGAGCAGTACTTC
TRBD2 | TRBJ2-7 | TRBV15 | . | CATSSATSGTYYEQYF | TGTGCCACCAGCAGTGCAACTAGCGGTACATACTACGAGCAGTACTTC
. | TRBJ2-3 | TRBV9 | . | CASSPPRTDTQYF | TGTGCCAGCAGCCCGCCACGCACGGATACGCAGTATTTT
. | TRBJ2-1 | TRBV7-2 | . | CASSLELNEQFF | TGTGCCAGCAGCTTAGAACTAAATGAGCAGTTCTTC
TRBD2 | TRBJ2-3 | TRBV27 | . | CATAGDSTDTQYF | TGTGCCACCGCGGGGGATAGCACAGATACGCAGTATTTT
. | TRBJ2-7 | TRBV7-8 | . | CASTRGGEGPYEQYF | TGTGCCAGCACCCGAGGGGGAGAGGGGCCCTACGAGCAGTACTTC
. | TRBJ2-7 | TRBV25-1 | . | CARSVGGRDEQYF | TGTGCCAGATCCGTCGGGGGAAGGGACGAGCAGTACTTC
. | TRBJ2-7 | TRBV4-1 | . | CASSPLDNYEQYF | TGCGCCAGCAGCCCCCTCGACAACTACGAGCAGTACTTC
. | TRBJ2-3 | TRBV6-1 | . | CAVGLLGTDTQYF | TGTGCCGTAGGATTGTTGGGCACAGATACGCAGTATTTT
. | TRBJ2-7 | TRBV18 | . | CASSSPASGEQYF | TGTGCCAGCTCCTCCCCAGCCTCGGGGGAGCAGTACTTC
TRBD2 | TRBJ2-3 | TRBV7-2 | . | CASSLFSGSSADTQYF | TGTGCCAGCAGCTTATTTAGCGGGAGTTCAGCAGATACGCAGTATTTT
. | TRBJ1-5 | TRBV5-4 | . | CASSWDGNQPQHF | TGTGCCAGCAGCTGGGATGGCAATCAGCCCCAGCATTTT
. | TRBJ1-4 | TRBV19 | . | CASSSNGADNGKLFF | TGTGCCAGTAGTTCAAACGGGGCCGATAATGGAAAACTGTTTTTT